Following are 19 T cell receptor beta chains from one sample sequenced in a study of graft-versus-host responses after intestinal transplantation. Measured with immunoSEQ multiplex PCR; TCRdb has only the in-frame clones, and not every one. The data show about 100,000 clones, over 75% seen once. These receptors have no identified antigens. Source: unstimulated CD4+ T cells sorted from spleen or lymph node cells, taken before intestinal transplant. Receptors originate from a human donor who received an intestinal transplant.

This clone was observed a few times. The rearrangement links TRBV7-9 to TRBJ2-7; no firm D call. The CDR3 length is 11 residues. The germline V and J ends were trimmed by 5 bases and 7 bases, with 9 bases remaining between them. Germline V gene data show CDR1 as SEHNR and CDR2 as FQNEAQ (reference sequence). The CDR3 is CASSREKEQYF. For the CDR3, the DNA is TGTGCCAGCAGCCGCGAGAAGGAGCAGTACTTC.

The chain carries TRBV5-1 and TRBJ2-2; 14 nucleotides align to TRBD2. V lost 7 bases, J lost 4 bases, and 3 bases stayed unmatched. This CDR3 region has 15 residues. In germline, CDR1 is SGHRS, CDR2 YFSETQ. The CDR3 reads CASQTSGGATGELFF. Written as DNA, the CDR3 is TGCGCCAGCCAGACTAGCGGGGGGGCCACCGGGGAGCTGTTTTTT.

The V and J genes are TRBV6-6 and TRBJ2-1; 8 bases match TRBD1. V gave up 6 bases and J gave up 3 bases; unmatched junction bases: 7. CDR1 is MNHNY, CDR2 SVGAGI, per germline (reference sequence). The CDR3 loop spans 15 amino acids. CDR3 residues: CASSRDRGNYNEQFF. As DNA, the CDR3 is TGTGCCAGCAGCCGCGACAGGGGAAACTACAATGAGCAGTTCTTC.

CDR3 residues: CASSSGTSGSYEQYF. Written as DNA, the CDR3 is TGTGCCAGCAGTTCCGGGACTAGCGGGAGTTACGAGCAGTACTTC. The rearrangement uses TRBV28 and TRBJ2-7; 14 nucleotides agree with TRBD2. V lost 4 bases to trimming and J lost 4 bases; unmatched junction nucleotides: 3. From germline, CDR1 is MDHEN and CDR2 SYDVKM. The CDR3 consists of 15 residues.

The rearrangement joins TRBV11-2 to TRBJ2-1, with D possibly TRBD1 on 6 matching bases. CDR3 length equals 16 residues. Looked up from germline, CDR1 is SGHAT and CDR2 is FQNNGV. Trimming pared 1 base from V and 5 bases from J, leaving 15 bases between. CDR3 in DNA: TGTGCCAGCAGCTTAGTTGTTGGCCAGGGGAACAATGAGCAGTTCTTC. Protein product: CASSLVVGQGNNEQFF.

The rearrangement uses TRBV6-5 and TRBJ2-1; D might be TRBD2 (5 bases). CDR1 and CDR2 (germline): MNHEY, SVGAGI. This CDR3 has 15 residues. V lost 5 bases and J 3 bases, leaving 14 bases between the germline ends. For the CDR3, the DNA is TGTGCCAGCAGTCGCGTGGTTGGGAGCTACAATGAGCAGTTCTTC. Translating it yields CASSRVVGSYNEQFF.

The V gene is TRBV5-1, the J gene TRBJ2-2, with D perhaps given as TRBD1 or TRBD2 (6 bases each). The length of the CDR3 is 15 residues. The V and J ends lost 5 bases and 2 bases respectively, with 13 bases between them. Germline-derived CDR1 and CDR2 are SGHRS and YFSETQ. The CDR3, as DNA: TGCGCCAGCAGGCAATCGGGGGCCAACACCGGGGAGCTGTTTTTT. Translating it yields CASRQSGANTGELFF.

The chain joins TRBV7-9 to TRBJ2-5, with TRBD2 identical over 16 bases. V shed 5 bases, J shed 4 bases, and the junction held 13 bases outside the gene matches. The CDR3 runs 19 residues. Germline V lookup: CDR1 SEHNR, CDR2 FQNEAQ (reference sequence). Written as DNA, the CDR3 is TGTGCCAGCAGCGTCCTCCCGGGACTAGCGGGAGGGCCTATAGAGACCCAGTACTTC. Its protein is CASSVLPGLAGGPIETQYF.

The genes are TRBV27 and TRBJ2-3; D gene uncertain. Germline loops: CDR1 MNHEY, CDR2 SMNVEV (reference sequence). CDR3 length equals 16 residues. Trimming took off 1 base at V and 1 base at J, with 12 bases between the two ends. The CDR3 is CASSLFRPRGTDTQYF. The CDR3 DNA reads TGTGCCAGCAGTTTATTTCGTCCCCGGGGCACAGATACGCAGTATTTT.

This chain joins TRBV21-1 and TRBJ1-5; the table calls TRBD1, which could not be checked here. TRBV21-1 is labeled a pseudogene. The CDR3 runs 15 residues. The CDR3 DNA reads TGTGCCAGCAGCAAAGCGGAAGGGGGCAATCAGCCCCAGCATTTT. Translation: CASSKAEGGNQPQHF.

This clone was seen only a few times. The chain has TRBV5-1 and TRBJ2-1, with D maybe TRBD2 (5 bases). Between the trimmed V and J ends, which lost 1 base and 7 bases, there was a span of 9 bases. The CDR3 consists of 13 residues. Germline V gene data show CDR1 as SGHRS and CDR2 as YFSETQ. The CDR3 spells CASSLLPGNEQFF. For the CDR3, the DNA is TGCGCCAGCAGCTTGTTGCCGGGGAATGAGCAGTTCTTC.

The chain links TRBV5-1 to TRBJ2-1; a possible D gene is TRBD1 (6 bases). Germline V lookup: CDR1 SGHRS, CDR2 YFSETQ. This CDR3 is 13 amino acids long. V was trimmed by 0 bases and J by 9 bases, leaving 10 bases between them. The CDR3 DNA follows: TGCGCCAGCAGCTTGGGACAGGCTACTGAGCAGTTCTTC. Amino acids: CASSLGQATEQFF.

This chain uses TRBV29-1 with TRBJ1-2, with a possible D match to TRBD1 (5 bases). Germline V gives CDR1 SQVTM, CDR2 ANQGSEA. V was pared by 2 bases and J by 2 bases, with 15 bases between. The CDR3 has 15 residues. The CDR3 DNA sequence: TGCAGCGTTGAACCTCGACAGTCGAACAACTATGGCTACACCTTC. It codes for CSVEPRQSNNYGYTF.

This clone was seen a handful of times. The chain links TRBV30 to TRBJ2-1; 7 nucleotides match TRBD2. This CDR3 spans 15 amino acids. V was pared by 0 bases and J by 7 bases, with 9 bases of the junction left unmatched. The V gene's germline CDR1 is GTSNPN and CDR2 SVGIG (reference sequence). CDR3 in amino acids: CAWSVLGDYSNEQFF. CDR3 nucleotide sequence: TGTGCCTGGAGTGTGCTAGGGGACTACTCGAATGAGCAGTTCTTC.

Here the CDR3 DNA reads TGTGCCAGCAGTTTTGAAGGGAAATTGGGCATTCAGTACTTC. As protein: CASSFEGKLGIQYF. This chain connects TRBV28 to TRBJ2-4; D is unresolved. In germline, CDR1 is MDHEN, CDR2 SYDVKM. Trimming took 3 bases from V and 9 from J, leaving 15 bases between them. The CDR3 consists of 14 residues. The variable domain in full, completed from reference TRBV28 and TRBJ2-4, reads DVKVTQSSRYLVKRTGEKVFLECVQDMDHENMFWYRQDPGLGLRLIYFSYDVKMKEKGDIPEGYSVSREKKERFSLILESASTNQTSMYLCASSFEGKLGIQYFGAGTRLSVL.

This chain links TRBV5-1 with TRBJ2-1, with D perhaps assigned TRBD1 or TRBD2 (5 bases each). The CDR3 consists of 14 residues. The V gene's germline CDR1 is SGHRS and CDR2 YFSETQ. Trimming removed 7 bases at V and 2 bases at J, with 13 bases between. CDR3: CASSPGRPYNEQFF. CDR3 nucleotide sequence: TGCGCCAGCTCCCCGGGACGGCCCTACAATGAGCAGTTCTTC. Full variable domain (outside the CDR3, taken from reference TRBV5-1 and TRBJ2-1): KAGVTQTPRYLIKTRGQQVTLSCSPISGHRSVSWYQQTPGQGLQFLFEYFSETQRNKGNFPGRFSGRQFSNSRSEMNVSTLELGDSALYLCASSPGRPYNEQFFGPGTRLTVL.

J is TRBJ1-1 and V is TRBV19, with 8 bases matching TRBD1. Germline assignment: CDR1 LNHDA and CDR2 SQIVND (reference sequence). This CDR3 has 15 amino acids. V lost 2 bases, J lost 3 bases, and 5 bases stayed unmatched. CDR3 region: CASSIQGAPHTEAFF. CDR3 DNA sequence: TGTGCCAGTAGTATACAGGGGGCGCCCCACACTGAAGCTTTCTTT.

The genes are TRBV30 and TRBJ2-5; D is uncertain. V lost 5 bases and J lost 3, with 1 base in between. Germline values: CDR1 GTSNPN, CDR2 SVGIG (reference sequence). The CDR3 runs to 9 residues. The CDR3 sequence is CAWEETQYF. CDR3 nucleotides: TGTGCCTGGGAAGAGACCCAGTACTTC.

The rearrangement uses TRBV6-1 and TRBJ1-2, with D tentatively TRBD1 (5 bases). The CDR3 has 14 amino acids. The V end was cut by 6 bases, the J end by 8 bases, with 19 bases between. Looked up from germline, CDR1 is MNHNS and CDR2 is SASEGT. DNA of the CDR3: TGTGCCAGCAGCTTTAGCAGGGCCCCCGAAGGCTACACCTTC. It specifies CASSFSRAPEGYTF.